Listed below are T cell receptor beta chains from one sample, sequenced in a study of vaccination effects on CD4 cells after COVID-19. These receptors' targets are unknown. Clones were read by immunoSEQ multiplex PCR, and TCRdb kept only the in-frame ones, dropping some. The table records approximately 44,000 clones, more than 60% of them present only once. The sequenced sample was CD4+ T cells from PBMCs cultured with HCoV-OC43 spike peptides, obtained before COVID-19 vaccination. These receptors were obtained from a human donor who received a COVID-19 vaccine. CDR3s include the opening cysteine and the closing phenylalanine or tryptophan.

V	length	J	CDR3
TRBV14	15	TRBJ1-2	CASSQGRYANYGYTF
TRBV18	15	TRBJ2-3	CASSEDYIFTDTQYF
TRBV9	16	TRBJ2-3	CASTPTSGGTTDTQYF
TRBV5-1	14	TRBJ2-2	CASSPRLGSGELFF
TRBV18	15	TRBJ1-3	CASSPYGSSGNTIYF
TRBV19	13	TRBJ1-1	CASSAPGGTEAFF
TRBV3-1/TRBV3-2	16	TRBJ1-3	CASSHTGRLSGNTIYF
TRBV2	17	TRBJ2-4	CASSEVGSGGAKNIQYF
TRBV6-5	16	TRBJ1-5	CASSYSFGRADQPQHF
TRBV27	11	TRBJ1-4	CASSPSPPGFF
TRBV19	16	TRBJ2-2	CASHRLAGSGTGELFF
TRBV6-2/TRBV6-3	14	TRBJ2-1	CASSYGTDKIEQFF
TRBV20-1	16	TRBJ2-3	CSASGLAGQNTDTQYF
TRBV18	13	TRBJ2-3	CASSRSDTSGQYF
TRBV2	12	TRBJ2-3	CASRSDSHTQYF
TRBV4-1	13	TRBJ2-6	CASSLTGANVLTF
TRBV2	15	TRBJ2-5	CASRPSRDSAETQYF
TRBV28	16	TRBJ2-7	CASSTTGGINLYEQYF
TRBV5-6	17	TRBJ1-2	CASSLDRGISSGYGYTF
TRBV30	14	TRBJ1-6	CAWSSGPWGSPLHF
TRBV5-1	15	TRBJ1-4	CASSLTPGSGEKLFF
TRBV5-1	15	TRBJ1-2	CASSLAGTVNYGYTF
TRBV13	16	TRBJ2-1	CASSPGTGKGRNEQFF
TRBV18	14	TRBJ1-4	CASSPGTGGEKLFF
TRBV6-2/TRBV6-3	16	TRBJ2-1	CASSRDSRSPYNEQFF
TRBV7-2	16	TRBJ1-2	CASSLGVWDRSYGYTF
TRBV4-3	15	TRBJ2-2	CASGQGAGNTGELFF
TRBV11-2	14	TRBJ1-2	CASSSVRDLYGYTF
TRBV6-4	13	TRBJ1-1	CASRARGTGEAFF
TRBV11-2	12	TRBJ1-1	CASSLRGREAFF
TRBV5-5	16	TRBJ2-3	CASSLGGLASTDTQYF
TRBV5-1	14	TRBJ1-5	CASSPSLYDQPQHF
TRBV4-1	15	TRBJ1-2	CASIEAKGGLYGYTF
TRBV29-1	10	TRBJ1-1	CSVVGGTAFF
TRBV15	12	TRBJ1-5	CATSRDMGAQHF
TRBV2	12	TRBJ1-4	CASSEEVEKLFF
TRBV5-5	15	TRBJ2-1	CASSLLGQGYNEQFF
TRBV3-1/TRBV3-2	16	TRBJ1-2	CASSQYRDREDYGYTF
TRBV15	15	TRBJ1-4	CATSRFKGANEKLFF
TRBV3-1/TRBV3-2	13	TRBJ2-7	CASSQLKTYEQYF
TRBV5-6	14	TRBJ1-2	CASSLGPAYYGYTF
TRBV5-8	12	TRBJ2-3	CASSFGRSAGYF
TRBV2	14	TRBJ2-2	CASRPRGVTGELFF
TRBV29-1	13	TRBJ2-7	CSVGGTVIYEQYF
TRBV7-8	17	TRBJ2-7	CASSLAPGLAGAYEQYF
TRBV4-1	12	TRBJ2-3	CASSQVGDTQYF
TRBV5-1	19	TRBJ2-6	CASSLIGPGTGKGANVLTF
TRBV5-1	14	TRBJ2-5	CASSTQGSIETQYF
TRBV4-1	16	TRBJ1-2	CASNFDGKGAVRGYTF
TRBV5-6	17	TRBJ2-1	CASSPTWGISAYNEQFF
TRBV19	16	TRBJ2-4	CASSSGTSGGGNIQYF
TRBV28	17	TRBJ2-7	CASSSSRRGPARYEQYF
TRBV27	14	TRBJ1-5	CASSQGTGRQPQHF
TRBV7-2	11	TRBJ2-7	CASSLTYEQYF
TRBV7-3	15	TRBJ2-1	CASSLDRGPGNEQFF
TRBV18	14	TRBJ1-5	CASSPAGGNQPQHF
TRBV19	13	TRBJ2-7	CASSPTGRGEQYF